Reported below is one T cell receptor (beta chain). These data belong to a study of control samples from healthy donors and cancer patients. TCRdb's table, derived via immunoSEQ multiplex PCR, lists solely in-frame clones and lacks some. The data hold tens of thousands of clones, with roughly 90% observed a single time. The CDR3 is made up of 17 amino acids. V trimming: 4 bases; J trimming: 2 bases; junction bases outside the gene matches: 7. Germline V CDR1 and CDR2: SGHVS, FQNEAQ. Sequenced: blood. The receptor's source is a man between 45 and 60 years old in good health. This chain uses TRBV7-8 with TRBJ2-5, with 13 bases that match TRBD2. The CDR3 loop is CASSSGLAGRIQETQYF. CDR3 DNA: TGTGCCAGCAGCTCGGGACTAGCGGGGAGGATTCAAGAGACCCAGTACTTC. The complete variable domain, with remaining parts taken from reference TRBV7-8 and TRBJ2-5, reads GAGVSQSPRYKVAKRGQDVALRCDPISGHVSLFWYQQALGQGPEFLTYFQNEAQLDKSGLPSDRFFAERPEGSVSTLKIQRTQQEDSAVYLCASSSGLAGRIQETQYFGPGTRLLVL.